The text below deals with one T cell receptor beta chain. Its specificity is unknown. These data belong to a study of T cell responses to AZD1222 COVID-19 vaccine. Study findings and constraints: It was only 6 or 7 AZD1222 recipients who were seropositive at baseline.

This table comes from immunoSEQ multiplex PCR, and its TCRdb copy is limited to in-frame clones, with some not included. The data contain roughly 130,000 clones, 70% to 90% of them seen just once; the ten biggest clones take up 1.5% to 2%. The input for sequencing was peripheral blood, taken on day 0 of AZD1222 vaccination. The TCR was taken from an adult in good health.

CDR3 DNA sequence: TGTGCCAGCTCACGGACAGACACAGATACGCAGTATTTT. Translation: CASSRTDTDTQYF. This chain joins TRBV18 and TRBJ2-3; maybe TRBD1 (6 bases). This CDR3 contains 13 residues. V gave up 4 bases and J gave up 2 bases, with 7 bases separating them. Germline assignment: CDR1 KGHSH and CDR2 LQKENI.